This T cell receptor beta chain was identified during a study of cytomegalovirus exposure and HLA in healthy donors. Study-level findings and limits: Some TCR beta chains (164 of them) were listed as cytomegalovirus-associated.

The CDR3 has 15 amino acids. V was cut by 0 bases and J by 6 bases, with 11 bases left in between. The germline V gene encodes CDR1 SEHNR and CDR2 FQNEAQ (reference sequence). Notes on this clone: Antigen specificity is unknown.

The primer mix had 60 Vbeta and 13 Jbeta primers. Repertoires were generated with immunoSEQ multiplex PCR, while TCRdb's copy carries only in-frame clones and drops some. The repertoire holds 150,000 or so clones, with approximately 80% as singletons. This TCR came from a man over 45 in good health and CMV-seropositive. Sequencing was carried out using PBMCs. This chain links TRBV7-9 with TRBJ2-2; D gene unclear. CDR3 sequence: CASSLAGRQAGELFF. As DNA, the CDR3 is TGTGCCAGCAGCTTAGCGGGCAGGCAGGCCGGGGAGCTGTTTTTT.